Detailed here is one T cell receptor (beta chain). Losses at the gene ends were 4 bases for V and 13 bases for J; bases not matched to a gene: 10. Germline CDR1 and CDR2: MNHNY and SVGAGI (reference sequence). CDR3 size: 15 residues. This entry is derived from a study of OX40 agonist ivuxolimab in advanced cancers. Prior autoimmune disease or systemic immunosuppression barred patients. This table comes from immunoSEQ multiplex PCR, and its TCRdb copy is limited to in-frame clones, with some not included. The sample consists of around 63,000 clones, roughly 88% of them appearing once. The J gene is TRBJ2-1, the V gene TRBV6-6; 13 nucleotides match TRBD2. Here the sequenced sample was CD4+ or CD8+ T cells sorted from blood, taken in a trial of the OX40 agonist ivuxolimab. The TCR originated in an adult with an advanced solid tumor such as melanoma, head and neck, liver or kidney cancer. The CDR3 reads CASSSSTTSGRFQFF. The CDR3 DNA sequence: TGTGCCAGCAGTTCTTCAACGACTAGCGGGAGGTTCCAGTTCTTC.